This is a list of T cell receptor beta chains from one sample in a study of PD-1 blockade in classical Hodgkin lymphoma. TCRdb's table, derived via immunoSEQ multiplex PCR, lists solely in-frame clones and lacks some. The sample lists some 13,000 clones; 80% to 90% were seen once. Material: peripheral blood mononuclear cells (PBMCs), obtained before the fourth cycle of nivolumab. The receptors were sampled from a human donor with classical Hodgkin lymphoma. CDR3s include the opening cysteine and the closing phenylalanine or tryptophan. Each record gives: clone size, V gene, CDR3 length, J gene, D gene, CDR3 protein, CDR3 DNA. The D gene is left open where the match is weak. Clone size, where shown, is once, few, many, or a class for clones that have expanded.

clone size: NA; V gene: TRBV7-9; CDR3 length: 15; J gene: TRBJ2-5; D gene: TRBD2; CDR3 protein: CASSWTSGVRETQYF; CDR3 DNA: TGTGCCAGCAGCTGGACTAGCGGGGTGAGGGAGACCCAGTACTTC
clone size: once; V gene: TRBV6-6; CDR3 length: 13; J gene: TRBJ2-7; D gene: TRBD2; CDR3 protein: CASSFGRVYEQYF; CDR3 DNA: TGTGCCAGCAGCTTCGGGAGGGTTTACGAGCAGTACTTC
clone size: NA; V gene: TRBV7-9; CDR3 length: 15; J gene: TRBJ2-4; D gene: NA; CDR3 protein: CASSLSSGAKNIQYF; CDR3 DNA: TGTGCCAGCAGCTTAAGTTCAGGGGCCAAAAACATTCAGTACTTC
clone size: once; V gene: TRBV4-2; CDR3 length: 18; J gene: TRBJ1-4; D gene: TRBD1; CDR3 protein: CASSRQKDRGRGNEKLFF; CDR3 DNA: TGTGCCAGCAGCCGCCAGAAGGACAGGGGCCGAGGGAATGAAAAACTGTTTTTT
clone size: NA; V gene: TRBV4-3; CDR3 length: 15; J gene: TRBJ1-4; D gene: NA; CDR3 protein: CASSQESGGFEKLFF; CDR3 DNA: TGCGCCAGCAGCCAAGAAAGTGGGGGATTTGAAAAACTGTTTTTT
clone size: NA; V gene: TRBV28; CDR3 length: 16; J gene: TRBJ1-4; D gene: NA; CDR3 protein: CASKRPASRGNEKLFF; CDR3 DNA: TGTGCCAGCAAAAGACCAGCCTCGCGCGGTAATGAAAAACTGTTTTTT
clone size: NA; V gene: TRBV18; CDR3 length: 16; J gene: TRBJ2-3; D gene: TRBD2; CDR3 protein: CASSPPPGTSKVEQYF; CDR3 DNA: TGTGCCAGCTCACCCCCGCCCGGGACTAGCAAGGTGGAGCAGTATTTT
clone size: NA; V gene: TRBV2; CDR3 length: 16; J gene: TRBJ1-1; D gene: NA; CDR3 protein: CASSDPRVSGSTEAFF; CDR3 DNA: TGTGCCAGCAGTGACCCTAGGGTCTCCGGAAGCACTGAAGCTTTCTTT
clone size: NA; V gene: TRBV28; CDR3 length: 14; J gene: TRBJ1-1; D gene: NA; CDR3 protein: CASSPGTVNTEAFF; CDR3 DNA: TGTGCCAGCAGTCCGGGGACCGTGAACACTGAAGCTTTCTTT
clone size: once; V gene: TRBV9; CDR3 length: 14; J gene: TRBJ2-7; D gene: NA; CDR3 protein: CASSAPQGSYEQYF; CDR3 DNA: TGTGCCAGCAGCGCTCCACAGGGCTCCTACGAGCAGTACTTC
clone size: NA; V gene: TRBV7-2; CDR3 length: 12; J gene: TRBJ2-5; D gene: NA; CDR3 protein: CASSLGQETQYF; CDR3 DNA: TGTGCCAGCAGCTTGGGCCAAGAGACCCAGTACTTC
clone size: NA; V gene: TRBV28; CDR3 length: 14; J gene: TRBJ1-4; D gene: NA; CDR3 protein: CASVPFKGGVKLFF; CDR3 DNA: TGTGCCAGCGTTCCGTTCAAAGGGGGGGTAAAACTGTTTTTT